The 8 T cell receptor beta chains below were found in one sample sequenced in a study of pediatric ulcerative colitis. Only in-frame clones appear in the TCRdb table, and some are missing; sequencing was by immunoSEQ multiplex PCR. The table records 44,000 or so clones, 60% to 85% of them present only once. One to two pinch biopsies were taken from the rectum during colonoscopy. Sequencing was done on a sample of gut tissue. These receptors were collected from a girl aged 10 to 17 with moderate ulcerative colitis.

The chain recombines TRBV20-1 with TRBJ2-7, with D perhaps given as TRBD1 or TRBD2 (5 bases each). The germline CDR1 and CDR2 sequences are DFQATT and SNEGSKA (reference sequence). The CDR3 runs to 11 residues. CDR3 DNA: TGCGGTTTACGAGGGGCCTACGAGCAGTACTTC. Amino acid sequence: CGLRGAYEQYF.

The rearrangement links TRBV30 to TRBJ2-5; D tentatively fits TRBD1 or TRBD2 (5 bases each). In germline, CDR1 is GTSNPN, CDR2 SVGIG (reference sequence). Between the trimmed V and J ends, which lost 0 bases and 11 bases, there was a span of 16 bases. This CDR3 contains 13 residues. The CDR3 region has the DNA TGTGCCTGGAGTGTTAGAGGGACCCTGAGGCAGTACTTC. Its translation is CAWSVRGTLRQYF.

This chain uses TRBV5-1 with TRBJ1-3; TRBD1 is a possible D gene (6 bases). Germline CDR1 reads SGHRS; CDR2 reads YFSETQ. Trimming pared 3 bases from V and 1 base from J, leaving 11 bases between. The CDR3 covers 15 residues. The CDR3 reads CASSSTGSSGNTIYF. CDR3 nucleotides: TGCGCCAGCAGCTCCACAGGGTCATCTGGAAACACCATATATTTT. The full variable domain, with the rest looked up from reference TRBV5-1 and TRBJ1-3, is KAGVTQTPRYLIKTRGQQVTLSCSPISGHRSVSWYQQTPGQGLQFLFEYFSETQRNKGNFPGRFSGRQFSNSRSEMNVSTLELGDSALYLCASSSTGSSGNTIYFGEGSWLTVV.

The chain links TRBV27 to TRBJ1-4, with D hard to call. Trimming took 3 bases from V and 8 from J, leaving 10 bases between them. In germline, CDR1 is MNHEY, CDR2 SMNVEV (reference sequence). The CDR3 spans 13 residues. The CDR3 DNA sequence: TGTGCCAGCAGTTTCACCGGTGGGGAAAAACTGTTTTTT. The encoded protein is CASSFTGGEKLFF.

The J gene is TRBJ2-5, the V gene TRBV6-1; 7 bases map to TRBD2. This CDR3 comprises 15 residues. Unmatched junction bases numbered 12, after V lost 7 bases and J lost 4 bases. Germline V gene data show CDR1 as MNHNS and CDR2 as SASEGT. This CDR3 reads CASNYHGLGLETQYF. DNA for the CDR3: TGTGCCAGCAACTACCACGGACTAGGCCTAGAGACCCAGTACTTC.

The V and J genes are TRBV30 and TRBJ2-7, with D perhaps matching TRBD2 (6 bases). Germline-derived CDR1 and CDR2 are GTSNPN and SVGIG (reference sequence). This CDR3 contains 14 residues. Trimming shortened V by 0 bases and J by 6 bases, and 15 bases separated the two germline ends. CDR3 protein: CAWSVGGGAREQYF. The CDR3 nucleotides read TGTGCCTGGAGTGTAGGAGGCGGGGCGCGCGAGCAGTACTTC.

The chain recombines TRBV28 with TRBJ2-5, with a weak D call TRBD2 (5 bases). The CDR3 is 13 amino acids. Germline CDR1 reads MDHEN; CDR2 reads SYDVKM. Trimming cost V 5 bases and J 2 bases, with 9 bases left between them. CDR3 region: CASSTGLQETQYF. As DNA, the CDR3 is TGTGCCAGCAGTACGGGGTTACAAGAGACCCAGTACTTC.

The J gene is TRBJ2-3, the V gene TRBV29-1, with 9 nucleotides matching TRBD1. The CDR3 consists of 15 residues. J was trimmed by 4 bases and V by 7 bases; bases with no gene match: 12. Germline values: CDR1 SQVTM, CDR2 ANQGSEA. The CDR3 protein is CSANTGTGLADTQYF. Here the CDR3 DNA reads TGCAGCGCGAACACCGGGACAGGGCTCGCAGATACGCAGTATTTT.